The rows below give T cell receptor beta chains drawn from one sample of a study of Ad26.COV2.S vaccination and SARS-CoV-2 variants. Data came from immunoSEQ multiplex PCR; TCRdb stores just in-frame clones and leaves some out. The table has about 240,000 clones, around 87% seen once. Sequencing used peripheral blood, obtained in a trial of Ad26.COV2.S vaccine versus placebo. Receptors were obtained from a person aged 18-65 years who received the Ad26.COV2.S COVID-19 vaccine or a placebo. The CDR3 runs from the conserved cysteine through the conserved F or W. Each record gives: clone size, D gene, J gene, V gene, CDR3 protein, CDR3 DNA. The D gene is left open where the match is weak. Only part of the rows carry a size: once, few, many, or a class if the clone is expanded.

abundance: -; d_gene: -; j_gene: TRBJ1-2; v_gene: TRBV12-5; CDR3aa: CASGDGREGVYGYTF; CDR3nt: TGTGCTAGTGGTGACGGACGGGAAGGGGTCTATGGCTACACCTTC
abundance: -; d_gene: TRBD2; j_gene: TRBJ2-1; v_gene: TRBV11-2; CDR3aa: CASSLGGGRDEQFF; CDR3nt: TGTGCCAGCAGCTTAGGGGGAGGGAGGGATGAGCAGTTCTTC
abundance: -; d_gene: -; j_gene: TRBJ1-4; v_gene: TRBV7-2; CDR3aa: CASSLWENEKLFF; CDR3nt: TGTGCCAGCAGCTTATGGGAGAATGAAAAACTGTTTTTT
abundance: -; d_gene: -; j_gene: TRBJ2-3; v_gene: TRBV2; CDR3aa: CASRGLPTDTQYF; CDR3nt: TGTGCCAGCAGGGGTCTTCCCACAGATACGCAGTATTTT
abundance: -; d_gene: -; j_gene: TRBJ2-2; v_gene: TRBV24-1; CDR3aa: CATSGWTKEGELFF; CDR3nt: TGTGCCACCAGTGGTTGGACTAAGGAGGGGGAGCTGTTTTTT
abundance: -; d_gene: TRBD2; j_gene: TRBJ2-3; v_gene: TRBV25-1; CDR3aa: CASGGGRDTQYF; CDR3nt: TGTGCCAGCGGCGGGGGTCGGGATACGCAGTATTTT
abundance: -; d_gene: -; j_gene: TRBJ2-7; v_gene: TRBV10-1; CDR3aa: CASSDGYEQYF; CDR3nt: TGCGCCAGCAGTGATGGCTACGAGCAGTACTTC
abundance: once; d_gene: -; j_gene: TRBJ2-3; v_gene: TRBV10-3; CDR3aa: CAIGGSTDTQYF; CDR3nt: TGTGCCATCGGGGGCAGCACAGATACGCAGTATTTT
abundance: -; d_gene: -; j_gene: TRBJ1-2; v_gene: TRBV6-5; CDR3aa: CASSYSGGANYGYTF; CDR3nt: TGTGCCAGCAGTTACTCGGGGGGAGCTAACTATGGCTACACCTTC
abundance: -; d_gene: -; j_gene: TRBJ2-3; v_gene: TRBV9; CDR3aa: CASSASQLGTQYF; CDR3nt: TGTGCCAGCAGCGCGTCCCAGTTGGGTACGCAGTATTTT
abundance: few; d_gene: -; j_gene: TRBJ1-5; v_gene: TRBV28; CDR3aa: CASSPPGWLSNQPQHF; CDR3nt: TGTGCCAGCAGTCCACCAGGGTGGTTGAGCAATCAGCCCCAGCATTTT
abundance: -; d_gene: -; j_gene: TRBJ2-3; v_gene: TRBV7-2; CDR3aa: CASSSSGARGFDTQYF; CDR3nt: TGTGCCAGCAGCTCATCAGGGGCGCGGGGTTTTGATACGCAGTATTTT
abundance: -; d_gene: TRBD1; j_gene: TRBJ2-5; v_gene: TRBV7-9; CDR3aa: CASSLWDRYQETQYF; CDR3nt: TGTGCCAGCAGCTTATGGGACAGGTACCAAGAGACCCAGTACTTC
abundance: -; d_gene: -; j_gene: TRBJ1-1; v_gene: TRBV14; CDR3aa: CASSPYRDPNTEAFF; CDR3nt: TGTGCCAGCAGCCCCTACAGGGATCCCAACACTGAAGCTTTCTTT
abundance: once; d_gene: -; j_gene: TRBJ2-7; v_gene: TRBV5-6; CDR3aa: CASNLQREQYF; CDR3nt: TGTGCCAGCAACCTACAGCGCGAGCAGTACTTC
abundance: -; d_gene: -; j_gene: TRBJ1-1; v_gene: TRBV3-1/TRBV3-2; CDR3aa: CASRIGRDEAFF; CDR3nt: TGTGCCAGCAGAATTGGTCGGGATGAAGCTTTCTTT
abundance: few; d_gene: -; j_gene: TRBJ1-5; v_gene: TRBV30; CDR3aa: CAWSPGRGSQPQHF; CDR3nt: TGTGCCTGGAGTCCAGGGAGAGGCAGCCAGCCCCAGCATTTT
abundance: -; d_gene: TRBD1; j_gene: TRBJ2-7; v_gene: TRBV5-1; CDR3aa: CASSTGTGSYEQYF; CDR3nt: TGCGCCAGCAGCACAGGGACAGGCTCCTACGAGCAGTACTTC
abundance: -; d_gene: TRBD1; j_gene: TRBJ1-5; v_gene: TRBV19; CDR3aa: CASSPVRDRVGNQPQHF; CDR3nt: TGTGCCAGTAGTCCTGTCCGGGACAGGGTTGGCAATCAGCCCCAGCATTTT
abundance: -; d_gene: -; j_gene: TRBJ2-1; v_gene: TRBV6-4; CDR3aa: CASSDGANNEQFF; CDR3nt: TGTGCCAGCAGTGACGGGGCCAACAATGAGCAGTTCTTC